These T cell receptor beta chains were read from a single sample in a study of beta chain features in type 1 diabetes. Sequencing was performed with immunoSEQ multiplex PCR; in TCRdb, only in-frame clones are kept and a portion is missing. There are 200,000 to 300,000 clones in the sample; roughly 10% occur only once, and approximately 0.015% lies in the top ten. The specimen was naive CD4+ T cells from blood. These receptors were obtained from a man aged 25 to 45 with type 1 diabetes. Both conserved end residues are part of each CDR3.

V	length	J	CDR3
TRBV11-2	14	TRBJ2-2	CASSRTANTGELFF
TRBV29-1	15	TRBJ1-1	CSVALNRVPSSEAFF
TRBV29-1	15	TRBJ2-1	CSFSDGTIRNNEQFF
TRBV11-2	14	TRBJ2-3	CASSLQGGTDTQYF
TRBV10-3	14	TRBJ2-7	CAISEQLPSYEQYF
TRBV11-2	14	TRBJ2-5	CASSVGLAEETQYF
TRBV13	15	TRBJ1-2	CASSLHGGLLYGYTF
TRBV11-2	15	TRBJ1-5	CASSSGQGANQPQHF
TRBV23-1	18	TRBJ2-7	CASSQPGTGTSGHYEQYF
TRBV2	13	TRBJ1-5	CASWGGSNQPQHF
TRBV6-5	13	TRBJ1-6	CATSPRVNSPLHF